One sample yielded the 23 T cell receptor beta chains listed below, sequenced in a study of cytomegalovirus exposure and HLA in healthy donors. The study ran its PCR with 60 Vbeta and 13 Jbeta primers. Here immunoSEQ multiplex PCR was the method, and the copy in TCRdb shows in-frame clones only, minus some. Of about 140,000 clones listed, around four fifths were seen once; the top ten hold less than 3%. The sample was PBMCs. The receptors derive from a female donor in good health and CMV-seronegative.

To note about this clone: The sample holds other DNA sequences that translate to the same CDR3. The V and J genes are TRBV6-6 and TRBJ1-4; tentatively, D is TRBD1 (5 bases). The V and J ends lost 0 bases and 7 bases respectively, with 12 bases between them. The CDR3 runs to 15 residues. Germline V lookup: CDR1 MNHNY, CDR2 SVGAGI (reference sequence). CDR3 region: CASSYSTGGGEKLFF. CDR3 bases: TGTGCCAGCAGTTACTCGACGGGGGGGGGTGAAAAACTGTTTTTT.

This clone has only a few counts. The chain uses TRBV6-1 and TRBJ2-1; no clear D gene. Germline lookup yields CDR1 MNHNS and CDR2 SASEGT. The CDR3 has 11 amino acids. V dropped 6 bases and J dropped 4 bases, with 4 bases sitting between them. DNA for the CDR3: TGTGCCAGCAGGTCATACAATGAGCAGTTCTTC. It codes for CASRSYNEQFF.

V usage is TRBV4-1 and J usage is TRBJ2-3; 9 bases map to TRBD2. V shed 5 bases and J 5 bases; nucleotides not matched to a gene: 11. Germline CDR1 MGHRA, CDR2 YSYEKL. The CDR3 length is 16 residues. CDR3 in DNA: TGCGCCAGCAGCTACCGACTAGCGGCTGGGATAGATACGCAGTATTTT. Its protein product is CASSYRLAAGIDTQYF.

The J gene is TRBJ2-1, the V gene TRBV27; 7 bases agree with TRBD2. CDR1 MNHEY and CDR2 SMNVEV come from the germline V gene (reference sequence). CDR3 size: 15 residues. The V gene end was trimmed by 3 bases and the J gene end by 9 bases; junction bases not matched to a gene: 11. The CDR3 DNA is TGTGCCAGCAGTTTGCCGGGACTACAGCCAAGTGAGCAGTTCTTC. This sequence encodes CASSLPGLQPSEQFF.

CDR3 sequence reads: CAWSVGARAYEQYF. DNA of the CDR3: TGTGCCTGGAGTGTAGGGGCCAGGGCTTACGAGCAGTACTTC. This chain links TRBV30 with TRBJ2-7; D perhaps matches TRBD1 (5 bases). The CDR3 is 14 residues long. V dropped 0 bases and J dropped 4 bases, with 13 bases sitting between them. CDR1 is GTSNPN and CDR2 is SVGIG in the germline V gene (reference sequence).

This clone was found a few times. This chain uses TRBV28 with TRBJ2-7; D perhaps matches TRBD2 (5 bases). Trimming removed 3 bases from V and 6 bases from J, with 15 bases in between. The CDR3 consists of 14 residues. Germline CDR1 is MDHEN and CDR2 is SYDVKM. CDR3 amino acids: CASSLEPSRVEQYF. CDR3 coding DNA: TGTGCCAGCAGTTTGGAACCATCGCGGGTCGAGCAGTACTTC. Full variable domain (remainder filled in from reference TRBV28 and TRBJ2-7): DVKVTQSSRYLVKRTGEKVFLECVQDMDHENMFWYRQDPGLGLRLIYFSYDVKMKEKGDIPEGYSVSREKKERFSLILESASTNQTSMYLCASSLEPSRVEQYFGPGTRLTVT.

The rearrangement uses TRBV30 and TRBJ2-7, with D perhaps matching TRBD2 (7 bases). Deletions cut 2 bases from V and 5 bases from J, with 19 bases between. The germline V gene encodes CDR1 GTSNPN and CDR2 SVGIG (reference sequence). The CDR3 sequence is 15 residues long. The CDR3 region is CAWSSWGGGKDEQYF. CDR3 DNA: TGTGCCTGGAGTAGCTGGGGAGGGGGAAAGGACGAGCAGTACTTC.

This clone was detected a few times. V gene TRBV6-1 combines with J gene TRBJ1-2; tentative D call: TRBD1 (6 bases). Between the trimmed V and J ends, which lost 4 bases and 1 base, there was a span of 13 bases. CDR1 is MNHNS, CDR2 SASEGT, per germline. CDR3 length: 15 amino acids. CDR3 nucleotide sequence: TGTGCCAGCAGTGTCCCGCCGGACAGTAACTATGGCTACACCTTC. This encodes CASSVPPDSNYGYTF.

V is TRBV30 and J is TRBJ1-1, with TRBD1 identical over 8 bases. The CDR3 totals 13 residues. The trim removed 3 bases at V and 4 bases at J, leaving 4 bases unmatched. Germline-derived CDR1 and CDR2 are GTSNPN and SVGIG (reference sequence). This CDR3 is CAWRIQGGTEAFF. The DNA of the CDR3 is TGTGCCTGGAGGATACAGGGGGGCACTGAAGCTTTCTTT. The variable domain in full, completed from reference TRBV30 and TRBJ1-1, reads SQTIHQWPATLVQPVGSPLSLECTVEGTSNPNLYWYRQAAGRGLQLLFYSVGIGQISSEVPQNLSASRPQDRQFILSSKKLLLSDSGFYLCAWRIQGGTEAFFGQGTRLTVV.

V and J are TRBV7-6 and TRBJ2-3; 10 bases are a match to TRBD2. The V gene's germline CDR1 is SGHVS and CDR2 FNYEAQ. The trim removed 2 bases at V and 2 bases at J, leaving 7 bases unmatched. The CDR3 extends over 17 amino acids. In DNA form, the CDR3 reads TGTGCCAGCAGCTTACGGGCTAGCGGGGGACCCACAGATACGCAGTATTTT. This encodes CASSLRASGGPTDTQYF.

This clone was counted a single time. The gene calls are TRBV11-2 and TRBJ1-1; unclear D gene. Germline lookup yields CDR1 SGHAT and CDR2 FQNNGV. This CDR3 has 12 amino acids. V gave up 5 bases and J gave up 3 bases, with 7 bases separating them. The CDR3 sequence: CASSRSDTEAFF. In DNA, the CDR3 is TGTGCCAGCAGCAGATCGGACACTGAAGCTTTCTTT.

In this sample, this clone turned up a few times. The chain uses TRBV7-9 and TRBJ2-1, with 9 bases lining up with TRBD2. The J segment lost 8 bases and the V segment lost 1 base, leaving 6 bases of the junction unmatched. CDR1 and CDR2 from the germline V gene are SEHNR and FQNEAQ (reference sequence). CDR3 size: 15 residues. The CDR3 here is CASSLVVAGVHEQFF. The DNA of the CDR3 is TGTGCCAGCAGCTTAGTGGTAGCGGGAGTACATGAGCAGTTCTTC.

The CDR3 DNA is TGTGCCAGCAGCCGATCCGGGACAGGTGATTCACCCCTCCACTTT. This gives the protein CASSRSGTGDSPLHF. The J gene is TRBJ1-6, the V gene TRBV6-5; 8 bases line up with TRBD1. With V trimmed by 6 bases and J by 8 bases, 9 bases remained unmatched. This CDR3 region has 15 residues. Germline values: CDR1 MNHEY, CDR2 SVGAGI.

This clone was observed a few times. The chain carries TRBV6-1 and TRBJ2-7; the D gene is possibly TRBD1 (5 bases). Germline V gives CDR1 MNHNS, CDR2 SASEGT. V was shortened by 7 bases and J by 3 bases, with 7 bases between the two germline ends. The CDR3 is 11 amino acids. The CDR3 reads CASKGDYEQYF. CDR3 nucleotide sequence: TGTGCCAGCAAAGGGGACTACGAGCAGTACTTC.

This chain uses TRBV6-1 with TRBJ1-2, with D maybe TRBD1 (5 bases). This CDR3 spans 16 amino acids. The V gene lost 4 bases and the J gene lost 5 bases, with 20 bases spanning the gap. Germline V gene sequence: CDR1 MNHNS, CDR2 SASEGT. The DNA of the CDR3 is TGTGCCAGCAGTGGGGGCCGGACCGACGACCTATATGGCTACACCTTC. Residues: CASSGGRTDDLYGYTF.

This chain connects TRBV27 to TRBJ2-1; D is ambiguous. This CDR3 comprises 18 residues. Between the trimmed V and J ends, which lost 0 bases and 0 bases, there was a span of 15 bases. Per germline, CDR1 MNHEY and CDR2 SMNVEV (reference sequence). Here the CDR3 DNA reads TGTGCCAGCAGTTTATCTAGTGTGATCCGAAGCTCCTACAATGAGCAGTTCTTC. Its translation: CASSLSSVIRSSYNEQFF.

The chain uses TRBV7-8 and TRBJ1-3, with unresolved D. Trimming pared 1 base from V and 0 bases from J, leaving 7 bases between. This CDR3 has 15 amino acids. Per germline, CDR1 SGHVS and CDR2 FQNEAQ. CDR3 in amino acids: CASSLVQSSGNTIYF. CDR3 nucleotide sequence: TGTGCCAGCAGCTTAGTACAGAGCTCTGGAAACACCATATATTTT.

This clone was observed a handful of times. J is TRBJ2-1 and V is TRBV2; tentatively, D is TRBD2 (6 bases). The germline V gene encodes CDR1 SNHLY and CDR2 FYNNEI. The CDR3 loop spans 15 amino acids. Trimming left V 6 bases short and J 5 bases short, with 17 bases between. CDR3 in amino acids: CASRAGLLQNNEQFF. The CDR3 DNA reads TGTGCCAGCAGAGCCGGACTACTTCAAAACAATGAGCAGTTCTTC.

V usage is TRBV5-1 and J usage is TRBJ1-2, with TRBD1 as a possible D gene (6 bases). CDR1 is SGHRS and CDR2 is YFSETQ in the germline V gene. V was shortened by 5 bases and J by 5 bases, with 13 bases between the two germline ends. CDR3 length: 13 residues. The CDR3 DNA sequence: TGCGCCAGCAGTTTTTATCAGGGGTATGGCTACACCTTC. Translation: CASSFYQGYGYTF. Variable domain in full (rest from reference TRBV5-1 and TRBJ1-2): KAGVTQTPRYLIKTRGQQVTLSCSPISGHRSVSWYQQTPGQGLQFLFEYFSETQRNKGNFPGRFSGRQFSNSRSEMNVSTLELGDSALYLCASSFYQGYGYTFGSGTRLTVV.

There are a few counts of this clone. Within the sample, other DNA sequences also encode this same CDR3. This chain connects TRBV7-3 to TRBJ1-1; a possible D gene is TRBD1 (5 bases). V dropped 0 bases and J dropped 5 bases, with 7 bases sitting between them. From germline, CDR1 is SGHTA and CDR2 FQGTGA. This CDR3 is built from 13 residues. This chain's CDR3 is CASSLTGGTEAFF. DNA for the CDR3: TGTGCCAGCAGCTTAACGGGGGGGACTGAAGCTTTCTTT.

This clone has a handful of counts. The chain couples TRBV27 to TRBJ2-2, with 9 bases matching TRBD2. This CDR3 has 18 residues. V lost 1 base to trimming and J lost 6 bases; unmatched junction nucleotides: 12. The germline V gene encodes CDR1 MNHEY and CDR2 SMNVEV (reference sequence). CDR3 nucleotide sequence: TGTGCCAGCAGTTTATTTAGCGATTTGGCGGGGGGGGCCGGGGAGCTGTTTTTT. It encodes CASSLFSDLAGGAGELFF.

The chain is built from TRBV19 and TRBJ2-5, with D possibly being TRBD1 (6 bases). The CDR3 runs 15 residues. V lost 4 bases, J lost 4 bases, and 16 bases lay in between. Germline V gene lookup returns CDR1 LNHDA and CDR2 SQIVND (reference sequence). In nucleotides, the CDR3 is TGTGCCAGTAGTAGGGGGCAGGGTGATTTAGAGACCCAGTACTTC. It encodes CASSRGQGDLETQYF.

The rearrangement links TRBV30 to TRBJ2-5, with D uncertain. The V gene's germline CDR1 is GTSNPN and CDR2 SVGIG (reference sequence). Trimming stripped 2 bases from V and 1 base from J, with 8 bases between. The CDR3 contains 13 residues. The CDR3 here is CAWSPAFQETQYF. In nucleotides, the CDR3 is TGTGCCTGGAGTCCAGCGTTCCAAGAGACCCAGTACTTC.